This TCR beta chain appears in the sequencing data of a study of human T cells and chemical hapten exposure. General study results and limits: The donors suffered from alopecia, so their immune response may not match that of healthy people.

Time point reported: patch test 2, 6 weeks after DPC sensitization. Indicated treatment: therapeutic diphenylcyclopropenone sensitization with weekly scalp DPC. Blood was collected ahead of every patch test applied. The CDR3 sequence is 14 residues long. J was trimmed by 2 bases and V by 1 base; bases with no gene match: 1. CDR1 and CDR2 (germline): DFQATT, SNEGSKA (reference sequence). For this clonotype: Its antigen is unidentified.

MiXCR, run by TCRdb on the RACE reads, gives a single entry per CDR3 protein. The table shows 80,000 to 95,000 distinct CDR3 sequences, with around 10% occurring only once. The chain carries TRBV20-1 and TRBJ2-7; 11 positions match TRBD1. The material sequenced was whole blood, taken in connection with sensitization to the hapten diphenylcyclopropenone (DPC). The clonotype originates from a man between 18 and 29 years old with alopecia areata. Some clones in this sample may be carry-over from other donors' samples. The CDR3 is CSARGTGGPYEQYV. The CDR3 DNA follows: TGCAGTGCTAGAGGGACAGGGGGCCCCTACGAGCAGTACGTC.